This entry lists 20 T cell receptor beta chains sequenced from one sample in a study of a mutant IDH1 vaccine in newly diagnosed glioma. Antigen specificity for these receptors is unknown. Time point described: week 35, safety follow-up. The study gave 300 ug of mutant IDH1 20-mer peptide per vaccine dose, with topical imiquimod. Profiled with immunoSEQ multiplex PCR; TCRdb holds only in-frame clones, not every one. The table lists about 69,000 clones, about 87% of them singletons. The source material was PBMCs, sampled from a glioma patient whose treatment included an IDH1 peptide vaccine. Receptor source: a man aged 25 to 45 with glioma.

The CDR3 nucleotides are TGTGCCAGCAGCCAAGGAATACGCTCCTACGAGCAGTACTTC. It translates to CASSQGIRSYEQYF. V and J are TRBV4-2 and TRBJ2-7; D is undetermined. Trimming shortened V by 1 base and J by 0 bases, and 7 bases separated the two germline ends. Germline V gene sequence: CDR1 LGHNA, CDR2 YNFKEQ. The CDR3 extends over 14 amino acids.

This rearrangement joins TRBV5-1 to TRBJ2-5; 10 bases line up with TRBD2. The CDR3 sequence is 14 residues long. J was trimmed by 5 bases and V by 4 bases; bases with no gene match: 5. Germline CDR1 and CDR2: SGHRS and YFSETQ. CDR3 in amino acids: CASSTYSGGETQYF. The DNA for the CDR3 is TGCGCCAGCAGCACCTATAGCGGGGGGGAGACCCAGTACTTC.

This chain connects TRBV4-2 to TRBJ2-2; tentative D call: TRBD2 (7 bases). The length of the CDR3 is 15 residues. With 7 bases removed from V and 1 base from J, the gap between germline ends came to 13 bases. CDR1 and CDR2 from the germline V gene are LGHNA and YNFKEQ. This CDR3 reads CASTGGLQNTGELFF. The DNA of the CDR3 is TGTGCCAGCACCGGGGGGCTCCAGAACACCGGGGAGCTGTTTTTT.

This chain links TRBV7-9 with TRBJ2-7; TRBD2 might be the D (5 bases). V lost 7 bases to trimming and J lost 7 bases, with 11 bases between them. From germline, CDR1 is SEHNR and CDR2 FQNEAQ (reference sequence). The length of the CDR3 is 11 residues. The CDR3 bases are TGTGCCAGCACCCTTCGGGGAGAGCAGTACTTC. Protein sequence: CASTLRGEQYF.

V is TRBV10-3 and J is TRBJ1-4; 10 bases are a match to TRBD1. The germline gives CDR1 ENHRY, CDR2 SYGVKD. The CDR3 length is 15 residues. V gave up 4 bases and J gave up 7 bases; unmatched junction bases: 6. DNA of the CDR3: TGTGCCATCAGTGCCGGACAGGGGGTTGGTGAAAAACTGTTTTTT. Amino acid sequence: CAISAGQGVGEKLFF.

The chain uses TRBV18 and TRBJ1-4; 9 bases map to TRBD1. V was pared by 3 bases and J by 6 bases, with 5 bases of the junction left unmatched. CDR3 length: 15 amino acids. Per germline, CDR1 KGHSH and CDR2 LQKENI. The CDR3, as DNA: TGTGCCAGCTCACCCGGACAGGGGAGTTATGAAAAACTGTTTTTT. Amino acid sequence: CASSPGQGSYEKLFF.

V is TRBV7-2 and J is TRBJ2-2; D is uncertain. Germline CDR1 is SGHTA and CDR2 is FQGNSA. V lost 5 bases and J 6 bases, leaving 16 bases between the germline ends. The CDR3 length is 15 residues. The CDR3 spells CASSRLGFGAGELFF. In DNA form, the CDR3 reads TGTGCCAGCAGCCGTTTAGGGTTTGGGGCCGGGGAGCTGTTTTTT.

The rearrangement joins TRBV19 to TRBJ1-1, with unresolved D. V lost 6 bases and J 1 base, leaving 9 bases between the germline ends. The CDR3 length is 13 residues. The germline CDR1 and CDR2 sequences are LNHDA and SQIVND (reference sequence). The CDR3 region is CASSPTTNTEAFF. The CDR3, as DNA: TGTGCCAGTAGCCCAACTACGAACACTGAAGCTTTCTTT. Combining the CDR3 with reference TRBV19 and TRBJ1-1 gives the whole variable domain DGGITQSPKYLFRKEGQNVTLSCEQNLNHDAMYWYRQDPGQGLRLIYYSQIVNDFQKGDIAEGYSVSREKKESFPLTVTSAQKNPTAFYLCASSPTTNTEAFFGQGTRLTVV.

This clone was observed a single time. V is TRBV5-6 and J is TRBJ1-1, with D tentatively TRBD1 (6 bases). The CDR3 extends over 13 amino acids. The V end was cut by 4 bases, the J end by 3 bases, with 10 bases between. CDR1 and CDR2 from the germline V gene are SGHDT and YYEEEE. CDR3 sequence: CASSPDRDTEAFF. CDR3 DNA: TGTGCCAGCAGCCCGGACAGAGACACTGAAGCTTTCTTT.

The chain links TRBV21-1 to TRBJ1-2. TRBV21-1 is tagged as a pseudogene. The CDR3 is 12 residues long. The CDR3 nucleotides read TGTGCCAGCAGCAAAGGTCCCTATGGCTACACCTTC. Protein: CASSKGPYGYTF.

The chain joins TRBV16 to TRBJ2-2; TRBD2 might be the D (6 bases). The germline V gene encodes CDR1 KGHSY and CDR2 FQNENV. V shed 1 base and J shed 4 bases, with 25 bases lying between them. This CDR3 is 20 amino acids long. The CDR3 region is CASSQYRTSMRMRGTGELFF. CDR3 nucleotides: TGTGCCAGCAGCCAATATCGTACTAGCATGCGAATGAGAGGCACCGGGGAGCTGTTTTTT.

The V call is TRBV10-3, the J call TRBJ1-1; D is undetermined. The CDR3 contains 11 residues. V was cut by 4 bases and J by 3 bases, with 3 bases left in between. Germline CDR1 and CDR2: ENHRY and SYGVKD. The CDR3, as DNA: TGTGCCATCAGTGGGGACACTGAAGCTTTCTTT. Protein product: CAISGDTEAFF.

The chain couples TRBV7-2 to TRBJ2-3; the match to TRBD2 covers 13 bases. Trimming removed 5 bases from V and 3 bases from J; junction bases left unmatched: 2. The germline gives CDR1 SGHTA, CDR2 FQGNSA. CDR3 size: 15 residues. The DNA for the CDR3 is TGTGCCAGCAGCGAGGGACTAGCGGGGACAGATACGCAGTATTTT. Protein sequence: CASSEGLAGTDTQYF.

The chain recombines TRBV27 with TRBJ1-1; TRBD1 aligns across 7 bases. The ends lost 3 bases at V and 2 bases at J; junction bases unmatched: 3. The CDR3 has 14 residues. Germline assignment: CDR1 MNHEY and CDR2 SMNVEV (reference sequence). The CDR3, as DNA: TGTGCCAGCAGTTTTGCAGGGGGAAACACTGAAGCTTTCTTT. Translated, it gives CASSFAGGNTEAFF.

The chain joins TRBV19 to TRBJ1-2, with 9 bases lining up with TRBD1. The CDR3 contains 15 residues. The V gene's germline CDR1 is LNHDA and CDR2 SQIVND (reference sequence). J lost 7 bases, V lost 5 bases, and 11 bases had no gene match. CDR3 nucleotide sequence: TGTGCCAGTAGTGCCTGGGGACAGGGATTTGGTGGCTACACCTTC. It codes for CASSAWGQGFGGYTF.

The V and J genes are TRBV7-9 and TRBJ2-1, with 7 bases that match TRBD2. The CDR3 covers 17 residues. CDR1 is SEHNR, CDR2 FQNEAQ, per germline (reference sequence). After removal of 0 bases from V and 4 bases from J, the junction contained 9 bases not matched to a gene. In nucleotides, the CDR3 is TGTGCCAGCAGCTTAGCGGGTCAGACTAGCTGGTACAATGAGCAGTTCTTC. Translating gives CASSLAGQTSWYNEQFF.

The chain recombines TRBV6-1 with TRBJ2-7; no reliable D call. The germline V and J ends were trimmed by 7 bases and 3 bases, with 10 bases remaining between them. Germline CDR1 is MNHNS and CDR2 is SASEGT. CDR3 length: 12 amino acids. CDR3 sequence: CASTDDNYEQYF. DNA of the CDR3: TGTGCCAGCACCGATGACAACTACGAGCAGTACTTC.

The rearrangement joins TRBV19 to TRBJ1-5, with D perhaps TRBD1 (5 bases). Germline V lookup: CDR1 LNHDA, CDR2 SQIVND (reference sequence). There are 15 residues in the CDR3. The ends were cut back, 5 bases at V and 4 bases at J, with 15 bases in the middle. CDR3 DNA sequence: TGTGCCAGTAGTTTTGACAGTTTGGGAAATCAGCCCCAGCATTTT. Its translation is CASSFDSLGNQPQHF.

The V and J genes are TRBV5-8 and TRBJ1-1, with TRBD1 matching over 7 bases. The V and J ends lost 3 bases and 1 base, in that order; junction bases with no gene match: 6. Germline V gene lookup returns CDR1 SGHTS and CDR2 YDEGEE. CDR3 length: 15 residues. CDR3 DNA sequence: TGTGCCAGCAGCTCTCACCGGACAGGGAACACTGAAGCTTTCTTT. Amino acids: CASSSHRTGNTEAFF.

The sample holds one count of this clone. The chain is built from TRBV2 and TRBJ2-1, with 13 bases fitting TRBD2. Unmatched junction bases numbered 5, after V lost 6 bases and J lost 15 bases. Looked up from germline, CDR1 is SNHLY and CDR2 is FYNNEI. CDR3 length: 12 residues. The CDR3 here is CASRLAGGPLFF. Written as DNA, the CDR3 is TGTGCCAGCAGACTAGCGGGGGGGCCTCTGTTCTTC.